This T cell receptor (beta chain) was sequenced during a study of cytomegalovirus exposure and HLA in healthy donors. V lost 5 bases to trimming and J lost 6 bases; unmatched junction nucleotides: 4. This CDR3 has 12 amino acids. Germline-derived CDR1 and CDR2 are LNHNV and YYDKDF (reference sequence). Donors likely had unrecorded immune exposures despite being nominally healthy when sampled. PCR was performed using 60 Vbeta and 13 Jbeta primers. Sequencing was performed with immunoSEQ multiplex PCR; in TCRdb, only in-frame clones are kept and a portion is missing. The table gives around 140,000 clones; the top ten clones make up 0.96% of it.

The TCR sequence derives from a male donor in good health and CMV-seronegative. This sequence joins TRBV15 and TRBJ2-7, with TRBD1 matching over 7 bases. The sequenced sample was PBMCs. CDR3 DNA sequence: TGTGCCACCAGCCATACAGGGGCCGAGCAGTACTTC. It yields the protein CATSHTGAEQYF.